The clone carrying this T cell receptor (beta chain) has more than one count but fewer than ten. Its antigen is as yet unknown. Those patients with uncontrolled infection, other autoimmune disease, pregnancy or lactation were excluded. Diagnostic decisions used clinical symptoms, serum thyroxine and TRAb, thyroid ultrasound and orbital computed tomography. TCR beta CDR3 sequences were amplified from RNA transcripts. Researchers ran a first-round RT-PCR on the TCR CDR3 using the HTBI primer set. A single record per CDR3 protein comes from TCRdb applying MiXCR to the multiplex PCR reads. The sample holds approximately 210,000 distinct CDR3 sequences; approximately 17% are singletons and the top ten take roughly 50%. This record comes from a study of T cells in Graves' hyperthyroidism and ophthalmopathy. Whole-study context: Once the initial diagnosis was made, peripheral blood was obtained before any treatment.

Study-level points and caveats: Also found in blood were most expanded thyroid clonotypes above 0.001.

The CDR3 covers 16 residues. Germline CDR1 is LNHDA and CDR2 is SQIVND (reference sequence). V lost 3 bases and J lost 5, with 19 bases in between. V is TRBV19 and J is TRBJ2-5; a weak D match, TRBD2 (5 bases). Source material: blood. The clonotype originates from a man over 45 with Graves' hyperthyroidism. This chain's CDR3 is CASSMGSPGNWETQYF. The CDR3 DNA reads as TGTGCCAGTAGTATGGGTAGCCCGGGGAATTGGGAGACCCAGTACTTC.